The 23 T cell receptor beta chains in this list originate from one sample, sequenced in a study of T cell repertoires in cytomegalovirus infection. TCRdb processed the reads anew with MiXCR; each CDR3 protein has one entry. Here the sample spans tens of thousands of distinct CDR3 sequences, roughly a quarter being singletons. These receptors' antigens are unknown. This specimen consisted of CD8+ T cells from cultured PBMCs, obtained from culture after CMV antigen stimulation. These receptors were taken from a human donor in good health (CMV status not recorded). Some clones in this sample may be carry-over from other donors' samples.

This clonotype was seen a few times. This chain uses TRBV30 with TRBJ1-2; no firm D call. V was trimmed by 3 bases and J by 4 bases, leaving 12 bases between them. Germline V gene sequence: CDR1 GTSNPN, CDR2 SVGIG (reference sequence). There are 13 residues in the CDR3. In DNA form, the CDR3 reads TGTGCCTGGAGGGAGACGGGTATCTATGGCTACACCTTC. It is translated as CAWRETGIYGYTF. Together with reference TRBV30 and TRBJ1-2, the CDR3 gives the full variable domain: SQTIHQWPATLVQPVGSPLSLECTVEGTSNPNLYWYRQAAGRGLQLLFYSVGIGQISSEVPQNLSASRPQDRQFILSSKKLLLSDSGFYLCAWRETGIYGYTFGSGTRLTVV.

At least ten counts were recorded for this clonotype. The chain couples TRBV28 to TRBJ1-6, with 11 bases identical to TRBD1. Looked up from germline, CDR1 is MDHEN and CDR2 is SYDVKM. V dropped 3 bases and J dropped 5; count of bases not matched to a gene: 0. This CDR3 has 15 amino acids. CDR3 loop: CASSLGQGDNSPLHF. The CDR3 nucleotides read TGTGCCAGCAGTTTGGGACAGGGGGATAATTCACCCCTCCACTTT.

The rearrangement joins TRBV3-1 to TRBJ1-4; D is unclear. The germline gives CDR1 LGHDT, CDR2 YNNKEL (reference sequence). This CDR3 has 13 residues. V lost 6 bases to trimming and J lost 5 bases, with 10 bases between them. The CDR3 DNA reads as TGTGCCAGCAGTCTGGATTGGAATGAAAAACTGTTTTTT. This gives the protein CASSLDWNEKLFF.

The gene calls are TRBV7-2 and TRBJ2-1; D gene ambiguous. Trimming took off 5 bases at V and 2 bases at J, with 13 bases between the two ends. Germline V gene sequence: CDR1 SGHTA, CDR2 FQGNSA. There are 15 residues in the CDR3. CDR3 bases: TGTGCCAGCAGCGTTCTAGTGGCCACCTACAATGAGCAGTTCTTC. It codes for CASSVLVATYNEQFF.

J is TRBJ2-7 and V is TRBV5-6; TRBD2 aligns across 8 bases. V was pared by 1 base and J by 6 bases, with 9 bases of the junction left unmatched. The germline gives CDR1 SGHDT, CDR2 YYEEEE. The CDR3 loop spans 15 amino acids. CDR3 residues: CASSLRGLGRAEQYF. The CDR3 DNA sequence: TGTGCCAGCAGCTTGAGGGGACTAGGTCGGGCCGAGCAGTACTTC.

The chain has TRBV27 and TRBJ1-2; 10 nucleotides agree with TRBD1. The CDR3 has 16 residues. V was pared by 0 bases and J by 8 bases, with 9 bases of the junction left unmatched. Germline CDR1 MNHEY, CDR2 SMNVEV (reference sequence). In nucleotides, the CDR3 is TGTGCCAGCAGTTTATCCCGACAGGGGGCTCACTCCGGCTACACCTTC. Its translation: CASSLSRQGAHSGYTF.

This clonotype has just a few counts. The V and J genes are TRBV24-1 and TRBJ2-5, with D uncertain. From germline, CDR1 is KGHDR and CDR2 SFDVKD. The germline V and J ends were trimmed by 2 bases and 5 bases, with 5 bases remaining between them. The CDR3 is 12 amino acids. CDR3 sequence reads: CATSDSSETQYF. Here the CDR3 DNA reads TGTGCCACCAGTGATTCCTCGGAGACCCAGTACTTC.

The rearrangement joins TRBV5-1 to TRBJ1-1; D perhaps matches TRBD1 (5 bases). The germline V gene has CDR1 SGHRS and CDR2 YFSETQ. Trimming took 0 bases from V and 1 from J, leaving 13 bases between them. The CDR3 runs to 16 residues. The CDR3 here is CASSLGSGEANTEAFF. CDR3 coding DNA: TGCGCCAGCAGCTTGGGCTCGGGGGAGGCGAACACTGAAGCTTTCTTT.

This clonotype was seen only a few times. The chain uses TRBV6-2 or TRBV6-3 and TRBJ1-1; possibly TRBD1 for D (6 bases). The CDR3 contains 15 residues. Germline CDR1 MNHEY, CDR2 SVGEGT. With 2 bases removed from V and 3 bases from J, the gap between germline ends came to 13 bases. CDR3 protein: CASSYVRGADTEAFF. In DNA form, the CDR3 reads TGTGCCAGCAGTTACGTGAGGGGGGCGGACACTGAAGCTTTCTTT.

This clonotype was seen a few times. This chain links TRBV9 with TRBJ2-6; no definite D call. Trimming shortened V by 6 bases and J by 1 base, and 2 bases separated the two germline ends. CDR1 is SGDLS and CDR2 is YYNGEE in the germline V gene. The CDR3 has 12 residues. For the CDR3, the DNA is TGTGCCAGCACGTCTGGGGCCAACGTCCTGACTTTC. It codes for CASTSGANVLTF. The variable domain in full, completed from reference TRBV9 and TRBJ2-6, reads DSGVTQTPKHLITATGQRVTLRCSPRSGDLSVYWYQQSLDQGLQFLIQYYNGEERAKGNILERFSAQQFPDLHSELNLSSLELGDSALYFCASTSGANVLTFGAGSRLTVL.

This sequence joins TRBV4-3 and TRBJ1-6; D is ambiguous. The V gene's germline CDR1 is LGHNA and CDR2 YSLEER. The length of the CDR3 is 13 residues. The V end was cut by 0 bases, the J end by 7 bases, with 4 bases between. CDR3 nucleotides: TGCGCCAGCAGCCAAGATGACAATTCACCCCTCCACTTT. This gives the protein CASSQDDNSPLHF.

The CDR3 DNA reads TGTGCCAGCAGCTTGCCCGGGGCAGCCTACGAGCAGTACTTC. This translates into CASSLPGAAYEQYF. The V gene is TRBV11-2, the J gene TRBJ2-7; tentatively, D is TRBD1 or TRBD2 (5 bases each). The V gene's germline CDR1 is SGHAT and CDR2 FQNNGV. This CDR3 spans 14 amino acids. V lost 3 bases, J lost 2 bases, and 11 bases lay in between.

This clonotype has ten or more counts. The V call is TRBV6-2 or TRBV6-3, the J call TRBJ2-5; D assignment may be TRBD1 or TRBD2 (6 bases each). This CDR3 has 14 residues. V lost 6 bases and J 4 bases, leaving 15 bases between the germline ends. Germline V lookup: CDR1 MNHEY, CDR2 SVGEGT. The CDR3 reads CASRPTGAGETQYF. For the CDR3, the DNA is TGTGCCAGCAGACCCACGGGGGCAGGAGAGACCCAGTACTTC.

This clonotype was counted ten times or more. The rearrangement uses TRBV7-2 and TRBJ1-1; D uncertain. CDR3 length: 15 amino acids. Trimming left V 2 bases short and J 4 bases short, with 14 bases between. The germline V gene has CDR1 SGHTA and CDR2 FQGNSA. CDR3 bases: TGTGCCAGCAGCTTATCGGCGTATGATGGCACTGAAGCTTTCTTT. Protein: CASSLSAYDGTEAFF.

CDR3 loop: CAHGTESTDTQYF. CDR3 nucleotide sequence: TGTGCCCACGGGACGGAGAGCACAGATACGCAGTATTTT. The rearrangement uses TRBV6-2 or TRBV6-3 and TRBJ2-3; TRBD1 or TRBD2 may be the D gene (5 bases each). The ends were cut back, 11 bases at V and 0 bases at J, with 12 bases in the middle. Germline CDR1 MNHEY, CDR2 SVGEGT. CDR3 length: 13 residues.

This clonotype was detected ten times or more. This chain uses TRBV6-2 or TRBV6-3 with TRBJ2-1; a weak D match, TRBD1 (5 bases). The CDR3 is made up of 16 amino acids. Looked up from germline, CDR1 is MNHEY and CDR2 is SVGEGT. V lost 1 base and J 9 bases, leaving 19 bases between the germline ends. CDR3 sequence: CASSYYPPGQGGEQFF. DNA of the CDR3: TGTGCCAGCAGTTACTACCCTCCAGGGCAGGGCGGTGAGCAGTTCTTC.

The chain links TRBV19 to TRBJ2-1; the D is unclear. Trimming stripped 7 bases from V and 10 bases from J, with 23 bases between. Germline CDR1 is LNHDA and CDR2 is SQIVND (reference sequence). The CDR3 runs 15 residues. The CDR3 nucleotides are TGTGCCAGTATGGCGTGGGGTCGGCCCGAGGAAGAGCAGTTCTTC. Encoded protein: CASMAWGRPEEEQFF.

This clonotype was recorded a few times. This sequence joins TRBV15 and TRBJ2-7; weak D call: TRBD1 (7 bases). Between the trimmed V and J ends, which lost 5 bases and 1 base, there was a span of 15 bases. This CDR3 is built from 15 residues. In germline, CDR1 is LNHNV, CDR2 YYDKDF (reference sequence). CDR3: CATSPRGELSYEQYF. CDR3 nucleotide sequence: TGTGCCACCAGCCCCAGGGGGGAACTGTCCTACGAGCAGTACTTC.

This clonotype was seen only a few times. V gene TRBV19 combines with J gene TRBJ1-1; D is unclear. CDR1 is LNHDA and CDR2 is SQIVND in the germline V gene (reference sequence). V dropped 8 bases and J dropped 0 bases, with 10 bases sitting between them. This CDR3 spans 13 amino acids. CDR3 nucleotides: TGTGCCAGTTCGGATCGAATGAACACTGAAGCTTTCTTT. Its translation is CASSDRMNTEAFF.

This clonotype has a count of ten or more. The chain carries TRBV4-3 and TRBJ1-1; D remains unclear. V lost 0 bases and J lost 1, with 9 bases in between. CDR1 LGHNA and CDR2 YSLEER come from the germline V gene. The CDR3 covers 15 residues. In nucleotides, the CDR3 is TGCGCCAGCAGCCAAGAAAGGGAGGAGAACACTGAAGCTTTCTTT. The encoded protein is CASSQEREENTEAFF.

The rearrangement joins TRBV29-1 to TRBJ2-7; possible D gene TRBD1, 7 bases. The V gene lost 3 bases and the J gene lost 4 bases, with 13 bases spanning the gap. The CDR3 is made up of 13 amino acids. The germline CDR1 and CDR2 sequences are SQVTM and ANQGSEA. CDR3 sequence: CSVEGGQLYEQYF. The CDR3 nucleotides read TGCAGCGTTGAGGGGGGACAGTTGTACGAGCAGTACTTC.

The chain joins TRBV5-1 to TRBJ2-3; 11 bases are a match to TRBD2. The CDR3 runs to 19 residues. The J segment lost 1 base and the V segment lost 3 bases, leaving 13 bases of the junction unmatched. The V gene's germline CDR1 is SGHRS and CDR2 YFSETQ. The CDR3 bases are TGCGCCAGCAGCTATACCCCTAGCGGGGGGCCCGGCGGCACAGATACGCAGTATTTT. Amino acids: CASSYTPSGGPGGTDTQYF. The full variable domain, its missing parts supplied by reference TRBV5-1 and TRBJ2-3, is KAGVTQTPRYLIKTRGQQVTLSCSPISGHRSVSWYQQTPGQGLQFLFEYFSETQRNKGNFPGRFSGRQFSNSRSEMNVSTLELGDSALYLCASSYTPSGGPGGTDTQYFGPGTRLTVL.

This clonotype came up many times. The chain recombines TRBV7-8 with TRBJ1-3, with a weak D call TRBD1 (5 bases). The CDR3 is 20 amino acids. The germline V gene has CDR1 SGHVS and CDR2 FQNEAQ. V was shortened by 3 bases and J by 0 bases, with 24 bases between the two germline ends. In DNA, the CDR3 is TGTGCCAGCAGCTTTAGAGCCCCAGGGCAGGTGATAGACTCTGGAAACACCATATATTTT. This sequence encodes CASSFRAPGQVIDSGNTIYF.